The sequence of this T cell receptor beta chain was determined in a study of Ad26.COV2.S vaccination and SARS-CoV-2 variants. Germline CDR1 and CDR2: MNHEY and SVGEGT. The CDR3 is made up of 14 amino acids. V lost 5 bases, J lost 3 bases, and 6 bases stayed unmatched. As for treatment: about 20 received Ad26.COV2.S at low or high dose, single or two shots; several received placebo; per-sample allocation not given. Samples were taken on day 63 after the first vaccine or placebo injection. Only in-frame clones appear in the TCRdb table, and some are missing; sequencing was by immunoSEQ multiplex PCR. The sample has about 450,000 clones; 89% are singletons.

This sequence originates from a person between 18 and 60 years old who received the Ad26.COV2.S COVID-19 vaccine or a placebo. The sample in question was peripheral blood, obtained in a trial of Ad26.COV2.S vaccine versus placebo. The chain has TRBV6-2 or TRBV6-3 and TRBJ2-5; TRBD1 matches 7 bases. CDR3 nucleotide sequence: TGTGCCAGCAGTCACACCGGGACAGAAGAGACCCAGTACTTC. This sequence encodes CASSHTGTEETQYF.